These 5 T cell receptor beta chains share one sample of origin, sequenced in a study of T cell responses to AZD1222 COVID-19 vaccine. Sequencing was performed with immunoSEQ multiplex PCR; in TCRdb, only in-frame clones are kept and a portion is missing. The data contain about 110,000 clones, 90% of them singletons. The material was peripheral blood, obtained on day 0 of AZD1222 vaccination. These receptors came from an adult in good health.

The chain recombines TRBV4-3 with TRBJ1-1; D may be TRBD1 (5 bases). V was cut by 0 bases and J by 4 bases, with 12 bases left in between. Germline CDR1 and CDR2: LGHNA and YSLEER. This CDR3 contains 15 residues. This CDR3 is CASSQDVRVGTEAFF. Here the CDR3 DNA reads TGCGCCAGCAGCCAAGATGTCAGGGTGGGCACTGAAGCTTTCTTT.

This chain links TRBV20-1 with TRBJ2-3; 11 bases are shared with TRBD2. Germline-derived CDR1 and CDR2 are DFQATT and SNEGSKA (reference sequence). The CDR3 contains 17 residues. The V segment lost 3 bases and the J segment 2 bases; nucleotides outside the gene matches: 10. The CDR3 sequence is CSASLLAGGSNTDTQYF. The CDR3 DNA reads TGCAGTGCTAGTTTGTTAGCGGGAGGGTCGAACACAGATACGCAGTATTTT.

CDR3 protein: CASSPRRAWQETQYF. The DNA for the CDR3 is TGTGCCAGCAGCCCTCGGAGGGCCTGGCAAGAGACCCAGTACTTC. The genes are TRBV14 and TRBJ2-5; maybe TRBD2 (6 bases). Looked up from germline, CDR1 is SGHDN and CDR2 is FVKESK. The CDR3 consists of 15 residues. With 4 bases removed from V and 2 bases from J, the gap between germline ends came to 14 bases.

The chain is built from TRBV11-3 and TRBJ2-7; 9 bases are a match to TRBD1. This CDR3 comprises 14 residues. With V trimmed by 1 base and J by 6 bases, 4 bases remained unmatched. The germline V gene encodes CDR1 SGHNT and CDR2 YENEEA. The CDR3 sequence is CASSLGGGQGEQYF. In DNA, the CDR3 is TGTGCCAGCAGCTTAGGAGGGGGACAGGGCGAGCAGTACTTC.

The chain joins TRBV7-9 to TRBJ2-7; 9 bases are shared with TRBD1. The V segment lost 5 bases and the J segment 5 bases; nucleotides outside the gene matches: 10. The CDR3 totals 15 residues. The germline CDR1 and CDR2 sequences are SEHNR and FQNEAQ (reference sequence). The CDR3 DNA sequence: TGTGCCAGCAGCCTACCGGGACAGGGAGGCCACGAGCAGTACTTC. Translated: CASSLPGQGGHEQYF.